These 10 T cell receptor beta chains came from one sample sequenced in a study of blood T cell repertoires in COVID-19. Measured with immunoSEQ multiplex PCR; TCRdb has only the in-frame clones, and not every one. The profile shows around 120,000 clones, 60% to 85% of them singletons. Source material: peripheral blood. Every receptor here comes from a man aged 70 or older with acute or convalescent COVID-19.

Only one count was recorded for this clone. V gene TRBV12-5 combines with J gene TRBJ2-7, with TRBD1 as a possible D gene (6 bases). This CDR3 is 14 amino acids long. Germline CDR1 reads LGHNT; CDR2 reads FRNRAP. CDR3 loop: CASGHFVSSYEQYF. The CDR3 DNA reads TGTGCCTCGGGACACTTTGTTAGCTCCTACGAGCAGTACTTC. The whole variable domain, remainder taken from reference TRBV12-5 and TRBJ2-7, is DARVTQTPRHKVTEMGQEVTMRCQPILGHNTVFWYRQTMMQGLELLAYFRNRAPLDDSGMPKDRFSAEMPDATLATLKIQPSEPRDSAVYFCASGHFVSSYEQYFGPGTRLTVT.

V usage is TRBV6-2 or TRBV6-3 and J usage is TRBJ2-1, with 8 bases matching TRBD2. In germline, CDR1 is MNHEY, CDR2 SVGEGT. This CDR3 spans 14 amino acids. Trimming took 4 bases from V and 6 from J; bases not matched to a gene: 5. The CDR3 bases are TGTGCCAGCAGTTTAGCGGGGCAGGCCAATGAGCAGTTCTTC. Translated: CASSLAGQANEQFF.

The rearrangement uses TRBV7-2 and TRBJ2-1; 10 positions match TRBD2. This CDR3 is built from 15 residues. CDR1 SGHTA and CDR2 FQGNSA come from the germline V gene. V was clipped by 2 bases and J by 5 bases; unmatched bases: 3. CDR3 nucleotide sequence: TGTGCCAGCAGCTTAAGCGGGGGGGAGAACAATGAGCAGTTCTTC. The encoded protein is CASSLSGGENNEQFF.

This clone was detected only a few times. The chain links TRBV27 to TRBJ2-3; a possible D gene is TRBD1 (6 bases). V lost 3 bases and J lost 2, with 15 bases in between. The CDR3 totals 16 residues. CDR1 is MNHEY and CDR2 is SMNVEV in the germline V gene (reference sequence). The CDR3 DNA sequence: TGTGCCAGCAGTTTTAAGAACAGGGATCCCACAGATACGCAGTATTTT. This encodes CASSFKNRDPTDTQYF.

This clone has more than one count but fewer than ten. The chain has TRBV7-9 and TRBJ2-2, with a tentative D call TRBD1 (6 bases). Trimming pared 1 base from V and 0 bases from J, leaving 6 bases between. Per the germline V gene, CDR1 is SEHNR and CDR2 is FQNEAQ (reference sequence). This CDR3 spans 15 amino acids. CDR3 amino acids: CASSLGTANTGELFF. CDR3 in DNA: TGTGCCAGCAGCTTAGGGACAGCGAACACCGGGGAGCTGTTTTTT.

The chain couples TRBV9 to TRBJ1-6; 8 bases line up with TRBD1. Germline trimming cut 3 bases from V and 6 bases from J; bases unmatched to any gene: 2. The CDR3 totals 14 residues. Germline CDR1 and CDR2: SGDLS and YYNGEE. The CDR3 DNA reads TGTGCCAGCAGCGACAGGGGGGGTAATTCACCCCTCCACTTT. Its translation is CASSDRGGNSPLHF.

This clone was detected a few times. The DNA for the CDR3 is TGTGCCAGCAGCCAAGAGAGGTTCGCCGGGGAGCTGTTTTTT. It encodes CASSQERFAGELFF. V usage is TRBV3-1 (or the pseudogene TRBV3-2) and J usage is TRBJ2-2; D remains ambiguous. V was shortened by 0 bases and J by 6 bases, with 8 bases between the two germline ends. Germline loops: CDR1 LGHDT, CDR2 YNNKEL (reference sequence). CDR3 length: 14 amino acids.

This clone came up once. The chain employs TRBV12-3 or TRBV12-4 and TRBJ1-2; no clear D gene. CDR3 length: 11 amino acids. V dropped 6 bases and J dropped 5 bases, with 7 bases sitting between them. The CDR3 region is CASSVPYGYTF. In DNA, the CDR3 is TGTGCCAGCAGCGTCCCTTATGGCTACACCTTC.

The chain is built from TRBV2 and TRBJ2-3, with 12 bases matching TRBD2. Germline values: CDR1 SNHLY, CDR2 FYNNEI. The CDR3 runs 17 residues. V dropped 8 bases and J dropped 2; count of bases not matched to a gene: 11. The CDR3, as DNA: TGTGCCAGCTCCCAATGGACTAGCGGGGCCGCCACAGATACGCAGTATTTT. Residues: CASSQWTSGAATDTQYF. Combining the CDR3 with reference TRBV2 and TRBJ2-3 gives the whole variable domain EPEVTQTPSHQVTQMGQEVILRCVPISNHLYFYWYRQILGQKVEFLVSFYNNEISEKSEIFDDQFSVERPDGSNFTLKIRSTKLEDSAMYFCASSQWTSGAATDTQYFGPGTRLTVL.

The chain employs TRBV5-4 and TRBJ2-1, with a possible D match to TRBD2 (5 bases). The germline CDR1 and CDR2 sequences are SGHNT and YYREEE (reference sequence). V gave up 4 bases and J gave up 3 bases, with 17 bases separating them. The CDR3 runs to 16 residues. The CDR3 protein is CASSPGGRTSYNEQFF. The CDR3 nucleotides are TGTGCCAGCAGCCCCGGAGGAAGGACGAGCTACAATGAGCAGTTCTTC. The entire variable domain, with the rest obtained from reference TRBV5-4 and TRBJ2-1, is as follows: ETGVTQSPTHLIKTRGQQVTLRCSSQSGHNTVSWYQQALGQGPQFIFQYYREEENGRGNFPPRFSGLQFPNYSSELNVNALELDDSALYLCASSPGGRTSYNEQFFGPGTRLTVL.